The 10 T cell receptor beta chains below were found in one sample sequenced in a study of long-term antiretroviral therapy in people with HIV. The assay used was immunoSEQ (version v3.0), run at survey level. Profiling relied on immunoSEQ multiplex PCR, and the TCRdb table lists in-frame clones only, not all of them. The table shows around 30,000 clones, with approximately 78% occurring only once. Sample: unsorted PBMCs, taken 1.5 years before starting antiretroviral therapy. The receptor source for this set is a man aged 18 to 35 with HIV.

The gene calls are TRBV19 and TRBJ2-7; D is possibly TRBD1 (6 bases). The V gene lost 1 base and the J gene lost 2 bases, with 12 bases spanning the gap. This CDR3 spans 15 amino acids. Germline-derived CDR1 and CDR2 are LNHDA and SQIVND (reference sequence). CDR3 region: CASSIGGDIPYEQYF. The CDR3 nucleotides read TGTGCCAGTAGTATAGGAGGGGACATACCCTACGAGCAGTACTTC.

V usage is TRBV19 and J usage is TRBJ2-5; D is tentatively TRBD1 or TRBD2 (5 bases each). V was cut by 10 bases and J by 9 bases, with 24 bases left in between. CDR1 and CDR2 (germline): LNHDA, SQIVND (reference sequence). The CDR3 loop spans 14 amino acids. The CDR3 here is CATAIRDRPQAQYF. The CDR3 nucleotides are TGTGCCACCGCCATCCGGGACCGACCTCAAGCCCAGTACTTC.

The rearrangement links TRBV7-9 to TRBJ1-3; possible D gene TRBD1, 5 bases. CDR1 SEHNR and CDR2 FQNEAQ come from the germline V gene (reference sequence). The CDR3 runs 15 residues. Trimming shortened V by 4 bases and J by 5 bases, and 15 bases separated the two germline ends. The CDR3 DNA reads TGTGCCAGCAGCTCAGACCAGGGTCGGCGAAACACCATATATTTT. The encoded protein is CASSSDQGRRNTIYF.

This chain connects TRBV27 to TRBJ1-2; TRBD1 is a possible D gene (6 bases). The CDR3 is 13 residues long. The V and J ends lost 3 bases and 4 bases respectively, with 9 bases between them. Germline assignment: CDR1 MNHEY and CDR2 SMNVEV (reference sequence). For the CDR3, the DNA is TGTGCCAGCAGTTTTGGACAGTTCTATGGCTACACCTTC. Its protein product is CASSFGQFYGYTF.

V gene TRBV5-4 combines with J gene TRBJ1-1; possibly TRBD1 for D (5 bases). The germline V gene encodes CDR1 SGHNT and CDR2 YYREEE (reference sequence). The V gene lost 0 bases and the J gene lost 6 bases, with 15 bases spanning the gap. The CDR3 consists of 15 residues. This chain's CDR3 is CASSLVGGDLAEAFF. The CDR3 DNA sequence: TGTGCCAGCAGCTTGGTTGGAGGGGACCTGGCTGAAGCTTTCTTT.

In this sample, this clone turned up once. V is TRBV2 and J is TRBJ2-1; TRBD2 matches 7 bases. Per the germline V gene, CDR1 is SNHLY and CDR2 is FYNNEI. The V segment lost 7 bases and the J segment 10 bases; nucleotides outside the gene matches: 10. The CDR3 contains 13 residues. The chain's CDR3 is CASTTRAGVEQFF. CDR3 nucleotide sequence: TGTGCCAGCACCACACGGGCGGGAGTCGAGCAGTTCTTC.

This chain uses TRBV7-2 with TRBJ2-7; D tentatively reads TRBD1 or TRBD2 (6 bases each). Trimming stripped 0 bases from V and 1 base from J, with 10 bases between. Germline V gene lookup returns CDR1 SGHTA and CDR2 FQGNSA. The CDR3 runs to 15 residues. CDR3 in amino acids: CASSLAGGGSYEQYF. The DNA of the CDR3 is TGTGCCAGCAGCTTAGCGGGGGGCGGATCCTACGAGCAGTACTTC.

This clone was seen once. CDR3 loop: CASSRVRFQETQYF. The CDR3 nucleotides read TGTGCCAGCAGCCGGGTGCGGTTTCAAGAGACCCAGTACTTC. The gene calls are TRBV7-9 and TRBJ2-5; no definite D call. Germline CDR1 reads SEHNR; CDR2 reads FQNEAQ (reference sequence). The CDR3 runs 14 residues. V was trimmed by 5 bases and J by 2 bases, leaving 12 bases between them. The entire variable domain, with the rest obtained from reference TRBV7-9 and TRBJ2-5, is as follows: DTGVSQNPRHKITKRGQNVTFRCDPISEHNRLYWYRQTLGQGPEFLTYFQNEAQLEKSRLLSDRFSAERPKGSFSTLEIQRTEQGDSAMYLCASSRVRFQETQYFGPGTRLLVL.

This clone was observed a handful of times. The rearrangement joins TRBV7-9 to TRBJ1-1, with D hard to call. The CDR3 is 11 amino acids. The V end was cut by 7 bases, the J end by 6 bases, with 9 bases between. CDR1 and CDR2 (germline): SEHNR, FQNEAQ (reference sequence). The CDR3 DNA reads TGTGCCAGCACCTCCGTCGCTGAAGCTTTCTTT. It translates to CASTSVAEAFF.

J is TRBJ2-5 and V is TRBV5-1; a weak D match, TRBD2 (6 bases). This CDR3 contains 12 residues. The germline gives CDR1 SGHRS, CDR2 YFSETQ. Trimming cost V 7 bases and J 3 bases, with 10 bases left between them. DNA for the CDR3: TGCGCCAGCGGGGAGGTGGAAGAGACCCAGTACTTC. Translating it yields CASGEVEETQYF.